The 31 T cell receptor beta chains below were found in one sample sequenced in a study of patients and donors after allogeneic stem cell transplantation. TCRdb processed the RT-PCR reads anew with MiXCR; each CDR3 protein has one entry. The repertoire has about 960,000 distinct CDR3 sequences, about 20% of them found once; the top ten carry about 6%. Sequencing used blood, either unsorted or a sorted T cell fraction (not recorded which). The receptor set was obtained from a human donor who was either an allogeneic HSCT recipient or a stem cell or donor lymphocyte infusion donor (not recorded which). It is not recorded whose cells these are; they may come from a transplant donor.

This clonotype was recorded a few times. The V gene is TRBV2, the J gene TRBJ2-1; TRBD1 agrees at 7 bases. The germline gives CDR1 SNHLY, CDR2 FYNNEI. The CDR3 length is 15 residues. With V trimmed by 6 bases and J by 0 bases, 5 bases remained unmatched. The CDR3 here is CASRATGASYNEQFF. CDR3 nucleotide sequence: TGTGCCAGCAGGGCCACAGGGGCCTCCTACAATGAGCAGTTCTTC.

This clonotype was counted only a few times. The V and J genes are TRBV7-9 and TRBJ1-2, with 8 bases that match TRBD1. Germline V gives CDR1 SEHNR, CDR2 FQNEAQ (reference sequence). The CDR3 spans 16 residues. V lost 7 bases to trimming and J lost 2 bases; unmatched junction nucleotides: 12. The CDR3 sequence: CASTPGTGQANYGYTF. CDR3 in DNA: TGTGCCAGCACCCCAGGAACGGGACAGGCGAACTATGGCTACACCTTC.

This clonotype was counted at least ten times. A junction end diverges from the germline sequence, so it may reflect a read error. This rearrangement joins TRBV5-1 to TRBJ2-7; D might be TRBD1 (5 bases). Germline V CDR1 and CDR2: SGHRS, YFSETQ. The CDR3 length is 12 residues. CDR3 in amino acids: CASSSGSYEQYF. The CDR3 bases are TGTGCCAGCAGTTCAGGGTCCTACGAGCAGTACTTC.

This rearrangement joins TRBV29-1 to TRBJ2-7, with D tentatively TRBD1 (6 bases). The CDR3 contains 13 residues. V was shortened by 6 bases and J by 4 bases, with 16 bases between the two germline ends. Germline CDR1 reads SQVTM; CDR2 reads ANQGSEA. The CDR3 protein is CSVTGSSPYEQYF. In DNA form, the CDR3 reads TGCAGCGTGACAGGTTCATCCCCTTACGAGCAGTACTTC.

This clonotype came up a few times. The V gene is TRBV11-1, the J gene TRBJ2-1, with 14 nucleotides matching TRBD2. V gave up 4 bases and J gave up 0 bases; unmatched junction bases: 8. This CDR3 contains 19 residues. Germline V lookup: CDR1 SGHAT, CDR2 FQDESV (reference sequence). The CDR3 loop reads CASSSTGTSGGSSYNEQFF. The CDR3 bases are TGTGCCAGCAGCTCGACCGGGACTAGCGGGGGTAGCTCCTACAATGAGCAGTTCTTC.

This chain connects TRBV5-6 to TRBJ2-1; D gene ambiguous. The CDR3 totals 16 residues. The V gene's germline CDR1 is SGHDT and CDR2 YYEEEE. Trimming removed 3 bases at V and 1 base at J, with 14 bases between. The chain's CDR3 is CASSYTRTVSYNEQFF. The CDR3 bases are TGTGCCAGCAGCTATACCCGGACCGTATCCTACAATGAGCAGTTCTTC. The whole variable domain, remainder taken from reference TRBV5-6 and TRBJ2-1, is DAGVTQSPTHLIKTRGQQVTLRCSPKSGHDTVSWYQQALGQGPQFIFQYYEEEERQRGNFPDRFSGHQFPNYSSELNVNALLLGDSALYLCASSYTRTVSYNEQFFGPGTRLTVL.

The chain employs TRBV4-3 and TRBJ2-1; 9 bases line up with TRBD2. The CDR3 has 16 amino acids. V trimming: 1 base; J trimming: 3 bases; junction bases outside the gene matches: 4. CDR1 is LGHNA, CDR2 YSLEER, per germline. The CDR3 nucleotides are TGCGCCAGCAGCCAAGCTGCGGGGGGGGACTACAATGAGCAGTTCTTC. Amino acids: CASSQAAGGDYNEQFF.

The CDR3 is CASSDGAIGLAPYNEQFF. The CDR3 DNA reads as TGTGCCAGCAGTGATGGGGCAATCGGACTAGCGCCCTACAATGAGCAGTTCTTC. The genes are TRBV25-1 and TRBJ2-1, with 9 bases lining up with TRBD2. Germline CDR1 and CDR2: MGHDK and SYGVNS. The CDR3 consists of 18 residues. V lost 3 bases, J lost 2 bases, and 11 bases stayed unmatched.

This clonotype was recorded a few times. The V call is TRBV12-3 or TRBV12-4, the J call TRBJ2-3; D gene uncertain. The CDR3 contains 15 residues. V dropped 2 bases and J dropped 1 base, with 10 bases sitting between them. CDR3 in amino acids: CASSLLAVGTDTQYF. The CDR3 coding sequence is TGTGCCAGCAGTTTATTAGCTGTCGGCACAGATACGCAGTATTTT.

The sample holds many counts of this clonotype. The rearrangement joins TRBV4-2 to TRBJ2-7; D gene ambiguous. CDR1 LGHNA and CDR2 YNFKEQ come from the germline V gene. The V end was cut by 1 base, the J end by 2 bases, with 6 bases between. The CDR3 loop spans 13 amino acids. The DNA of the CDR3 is TGTGCCAGCAGCCAAGGTTCAGCCTACGAGCAGTACTTC. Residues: CASSQGSAYEQYF.

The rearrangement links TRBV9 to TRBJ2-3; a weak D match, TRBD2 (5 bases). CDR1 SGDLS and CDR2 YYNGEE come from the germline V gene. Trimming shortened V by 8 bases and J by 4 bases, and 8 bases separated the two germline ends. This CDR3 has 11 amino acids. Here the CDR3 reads CARPGADTQYF. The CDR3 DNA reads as TGTGCCAGACCCGGGGCAGATACGCAGTATTTT.

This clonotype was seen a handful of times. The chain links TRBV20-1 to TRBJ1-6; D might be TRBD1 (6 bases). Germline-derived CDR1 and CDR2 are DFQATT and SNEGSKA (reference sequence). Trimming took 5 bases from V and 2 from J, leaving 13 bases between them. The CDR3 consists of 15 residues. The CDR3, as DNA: TGCAGTGCTGGGTTTACAGGGACCTATAATTCACCCCTCCACTTT. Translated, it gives CSAGFTGTYNSPLHF.

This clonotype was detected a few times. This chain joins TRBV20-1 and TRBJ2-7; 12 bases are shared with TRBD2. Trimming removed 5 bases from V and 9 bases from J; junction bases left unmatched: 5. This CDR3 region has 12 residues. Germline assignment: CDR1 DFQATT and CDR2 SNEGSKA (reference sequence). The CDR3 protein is CSAPPGLAGQYF. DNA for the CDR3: TGCAGTGCTCCACCGGGACTAGCGGGGCAGTACTTC.

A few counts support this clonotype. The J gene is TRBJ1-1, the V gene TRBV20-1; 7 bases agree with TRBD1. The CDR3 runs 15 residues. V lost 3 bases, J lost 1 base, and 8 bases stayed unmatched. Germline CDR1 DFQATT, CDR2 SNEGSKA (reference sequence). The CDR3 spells CSASRQGLSNTEAFF. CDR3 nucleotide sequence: TGCAGTGCTAGCCGACAGGGTCTATCGAACACTGAAGCTTTCTTT.

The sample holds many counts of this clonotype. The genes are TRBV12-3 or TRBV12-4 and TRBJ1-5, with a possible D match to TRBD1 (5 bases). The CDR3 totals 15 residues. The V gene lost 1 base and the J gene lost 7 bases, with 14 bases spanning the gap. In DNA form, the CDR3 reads TGTGCCAGCAGTTTAGGGTCGGGGAGGGGCCAGCCCCAGCATTTT. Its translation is CASSLGSGRGQPQHF.

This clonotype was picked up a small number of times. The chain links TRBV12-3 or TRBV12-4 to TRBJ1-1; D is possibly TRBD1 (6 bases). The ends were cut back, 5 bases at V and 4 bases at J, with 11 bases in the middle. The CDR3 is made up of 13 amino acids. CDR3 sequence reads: CASSIRGVTEAFF. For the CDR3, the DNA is TGTGCCAGCAGTATCAGGGGTGTCACTGAAGCTTTCTTT.

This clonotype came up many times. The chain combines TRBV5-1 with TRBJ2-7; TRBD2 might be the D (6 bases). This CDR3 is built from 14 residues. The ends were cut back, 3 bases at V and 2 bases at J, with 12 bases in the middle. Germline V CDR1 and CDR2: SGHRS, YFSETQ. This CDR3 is CASSSEGLTYEQYF. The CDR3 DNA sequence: TGCGCCAGCAGCTCGGAGGGCCTCACCTACGAGCAGTACTTC.

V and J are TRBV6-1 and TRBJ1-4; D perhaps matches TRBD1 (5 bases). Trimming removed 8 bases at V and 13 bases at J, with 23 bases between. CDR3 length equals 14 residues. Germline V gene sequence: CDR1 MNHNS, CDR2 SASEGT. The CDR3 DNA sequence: TGTGCCAGCGACAAGCCCTCAGGGACCTTAGGACTGTTTTTT. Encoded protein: CASDKPSGTLGLFF.

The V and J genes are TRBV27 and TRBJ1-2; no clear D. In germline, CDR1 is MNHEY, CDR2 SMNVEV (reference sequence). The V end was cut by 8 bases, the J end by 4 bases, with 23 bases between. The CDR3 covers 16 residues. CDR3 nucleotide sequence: TGTGCCAGCGCCCTTTCGAGCGGACCGTCGATCTATGGCTACACCTTC. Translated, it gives CASALSSGPSIYGYTF.

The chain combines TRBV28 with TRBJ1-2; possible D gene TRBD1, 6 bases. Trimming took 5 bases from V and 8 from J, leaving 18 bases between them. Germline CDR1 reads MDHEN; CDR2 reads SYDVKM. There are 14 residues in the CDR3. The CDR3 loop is CASSPQRQGPGYTF. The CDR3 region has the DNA TGTGCCAGCAGTCCACAGCGGCAGGGGCCAGGCTACACCTTC.

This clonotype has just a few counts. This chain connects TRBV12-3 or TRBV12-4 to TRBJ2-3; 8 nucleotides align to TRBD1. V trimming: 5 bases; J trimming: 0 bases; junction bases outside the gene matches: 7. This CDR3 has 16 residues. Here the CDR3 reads CASSPTTGASTDTQYF. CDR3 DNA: TGTGCCAGCAGTCCTACGACAGGGGCTAGCACAGATACGCAGTATTTT.

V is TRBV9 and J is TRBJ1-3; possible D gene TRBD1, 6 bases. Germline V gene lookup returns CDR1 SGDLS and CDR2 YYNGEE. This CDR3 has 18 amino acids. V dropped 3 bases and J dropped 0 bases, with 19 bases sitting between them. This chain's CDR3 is CASSAYSSGAFSGNTIYF. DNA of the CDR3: TGTGCCAGCAGCGCATACTCCTCAGGGGCCTTCTCTGGAAACACCATATATTTT. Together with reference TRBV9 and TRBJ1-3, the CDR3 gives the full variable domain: DSGVTQTPKHLITATGQRVTLRCSPRSGDLSVYWYQQSLDQGLQFLIQYYNGEERAKGNILERFSAQQFPDLHSELNLSSLELGDSALYFCASSAYSSGAFSGNTIYFGEGSWLTVV.

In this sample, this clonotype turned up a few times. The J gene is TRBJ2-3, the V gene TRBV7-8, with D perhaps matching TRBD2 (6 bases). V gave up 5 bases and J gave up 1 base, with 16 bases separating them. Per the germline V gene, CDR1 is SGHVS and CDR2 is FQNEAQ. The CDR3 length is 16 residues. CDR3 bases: TGTGCCAGCAGCGGACGGGGGAGACTCGGCACAGATACGCAGTATTTT. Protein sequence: CASSGRGRLGTDTQYF. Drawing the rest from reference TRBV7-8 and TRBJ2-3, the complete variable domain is GAGVSQSPRYKVAKRGQDVALRCDPISGHVSLFWYQQALGQGPEFLTYFQNEAQLDKSGLPSDRFFAERPEGSVSTLKIQRTQQEDSAVYLCASSGRGRLGTDTQYFGPGTRLTVL.

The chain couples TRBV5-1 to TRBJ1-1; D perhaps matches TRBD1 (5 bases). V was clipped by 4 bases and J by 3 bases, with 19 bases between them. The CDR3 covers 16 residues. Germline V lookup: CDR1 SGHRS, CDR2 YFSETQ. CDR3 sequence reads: CASSLQGGGSYTEAFF. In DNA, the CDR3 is TGCGCCAGCAGCCTTCAAGGTGGGGGATCGTACACTGAAGCTTTCTTT. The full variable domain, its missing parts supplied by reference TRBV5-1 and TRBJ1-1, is KAGVTQTPRYLIKTRGQQVTLSCSPISGHRSVSWYQQTPGQGLQFLFEYFSETQRNKGNFPGRFSGRQFSNSRSEMNVSTLELGDSALYLCASSLQGGGSYTEAFFGQGTRLTVV.

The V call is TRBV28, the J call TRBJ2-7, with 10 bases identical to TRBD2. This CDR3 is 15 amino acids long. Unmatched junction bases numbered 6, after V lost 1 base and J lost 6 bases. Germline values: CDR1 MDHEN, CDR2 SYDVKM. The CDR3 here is CASSLSASGGREQYF. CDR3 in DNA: TGTGCCAGCAGTTTATCGGCTAGCGGGGGCCGCGAGCAGTACTTC.

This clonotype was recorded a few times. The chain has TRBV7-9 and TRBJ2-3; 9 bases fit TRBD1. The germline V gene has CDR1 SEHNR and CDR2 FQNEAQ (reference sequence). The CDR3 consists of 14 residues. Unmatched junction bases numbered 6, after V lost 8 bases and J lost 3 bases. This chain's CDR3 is CASARDRVTDTQYF. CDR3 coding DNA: TGTGCCAGCGCGCGGGACAGGGTTACAGATACGCAGTATTTT.

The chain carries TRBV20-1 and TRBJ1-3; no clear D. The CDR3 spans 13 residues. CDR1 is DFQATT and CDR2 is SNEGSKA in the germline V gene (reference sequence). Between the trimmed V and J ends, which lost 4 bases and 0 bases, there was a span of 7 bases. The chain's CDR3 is CSAKTNSGNTIYF. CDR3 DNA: TGCAGTGCTAAGACTAACTCTGGAAACACCATATATTTT.

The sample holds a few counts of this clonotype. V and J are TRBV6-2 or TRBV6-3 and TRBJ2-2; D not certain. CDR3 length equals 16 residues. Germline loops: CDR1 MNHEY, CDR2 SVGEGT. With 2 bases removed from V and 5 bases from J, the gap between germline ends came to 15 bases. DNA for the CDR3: TGTGCCAGCAGTTACGAGACAATCAAGCTAACCGGGGAGCTGTTTTTT. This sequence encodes CASSYETIKLTGELFF.

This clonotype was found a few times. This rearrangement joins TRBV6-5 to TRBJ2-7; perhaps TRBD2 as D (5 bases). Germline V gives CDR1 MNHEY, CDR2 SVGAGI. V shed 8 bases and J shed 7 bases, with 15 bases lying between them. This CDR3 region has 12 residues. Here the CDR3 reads CASGDGWREQYF. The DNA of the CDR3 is TGTGCCAGCGGCGACGGGTGGAGGGAGCAGTACTTC.

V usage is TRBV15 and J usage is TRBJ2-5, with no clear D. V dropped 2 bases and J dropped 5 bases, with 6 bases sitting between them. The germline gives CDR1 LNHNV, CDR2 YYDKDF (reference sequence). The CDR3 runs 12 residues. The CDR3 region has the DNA TGTGCCACCAGCAGATCGTGGGAGACCCAGTACTTC. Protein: CATSRSWETQYF. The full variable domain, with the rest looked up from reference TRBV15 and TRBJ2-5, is DAMVIQNPRYQVTQFGKPVTLSCSQTLNHNVMYWYQQKSSQAPKLLFHYYDKDFNNEADTPDNFQSRRPNTSFCFLDIRSPGLGDTAMYLCATSRSWETQYFGPGTRLLVL.

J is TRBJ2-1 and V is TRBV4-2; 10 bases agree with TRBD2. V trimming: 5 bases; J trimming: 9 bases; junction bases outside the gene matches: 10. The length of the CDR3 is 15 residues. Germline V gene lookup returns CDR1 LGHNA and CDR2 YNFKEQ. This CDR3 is CASSSSGGASGEQFF. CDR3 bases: TGTGCCAGCAGCTCAAGCGGGGGGGCCTCGGGTGAGCAGTTCTTC.